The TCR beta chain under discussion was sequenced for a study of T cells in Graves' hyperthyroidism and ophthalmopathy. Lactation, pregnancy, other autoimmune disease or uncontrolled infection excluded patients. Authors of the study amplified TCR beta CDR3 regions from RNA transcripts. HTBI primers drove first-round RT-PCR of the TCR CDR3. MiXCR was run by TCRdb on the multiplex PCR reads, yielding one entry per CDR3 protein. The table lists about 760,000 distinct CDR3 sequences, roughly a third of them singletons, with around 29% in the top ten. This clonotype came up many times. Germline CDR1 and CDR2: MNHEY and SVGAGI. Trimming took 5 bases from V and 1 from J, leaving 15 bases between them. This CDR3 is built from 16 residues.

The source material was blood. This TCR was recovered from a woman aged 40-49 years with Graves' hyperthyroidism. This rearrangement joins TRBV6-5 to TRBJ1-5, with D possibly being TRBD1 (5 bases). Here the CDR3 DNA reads TGTGCCAGCAGTGAAAGGGTCGGGGGAAGCAATCAGCCCCAGCATTTT. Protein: CASSERVGGSNQPQHF.